This entry describes one T cell receptor beta chain. In terms of age and location, participants ranged from roughly 18 to 90 years and lived in roughly 22 US areas. Membership in each cohort depended on participant-reported clinical history. The trim removed 4 bases at V and 7 bases at J, leaving 12 bases unmatched. CDR3 length equals 17 residues. Germline V gene data show CDR1 as SGDLS and CDR2 as YYNGEE. Method: immunoSEQ multiplex PCR; TCRdb's copy keeps in-frame clones and lacks some. This sample has about 300,000 clones, with 70% to 90% found just once. This record belongs to a study of blood T cell repertoires in COVID-19. In the study overall: Specimens from acute and convalescent COVID-19 originated in the United States, Italy and Spain.

This clonotype was sampled from a woman between 25 and 40 years old who had recovered from COVID-19. Input material: PBMCs or T cells enriched from blood (not recorded which). J is TRBJ2-3 and V is TRBV9; TRBD2 matches 13 bases. The CDR3 loop reads CASSPQATSGGKNTQYF. The CDR3 nucleotides read TGTGCCAGCAGCCCCCAGGCGACTAGCGGGGGGAAGAATACGCAGTATTTT.